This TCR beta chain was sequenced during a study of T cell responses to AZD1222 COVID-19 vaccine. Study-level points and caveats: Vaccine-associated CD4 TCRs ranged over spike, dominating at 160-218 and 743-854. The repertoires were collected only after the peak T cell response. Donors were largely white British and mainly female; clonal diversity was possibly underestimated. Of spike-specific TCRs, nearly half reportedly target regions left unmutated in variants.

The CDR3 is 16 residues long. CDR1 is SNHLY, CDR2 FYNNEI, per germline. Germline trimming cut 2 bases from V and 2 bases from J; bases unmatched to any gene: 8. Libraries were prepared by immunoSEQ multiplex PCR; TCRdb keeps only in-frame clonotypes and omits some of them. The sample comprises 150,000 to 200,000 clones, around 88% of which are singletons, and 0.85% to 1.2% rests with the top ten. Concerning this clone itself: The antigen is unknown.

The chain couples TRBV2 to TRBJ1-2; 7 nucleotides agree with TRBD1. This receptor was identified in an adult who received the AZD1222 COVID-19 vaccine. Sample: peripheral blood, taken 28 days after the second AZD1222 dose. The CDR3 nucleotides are TGTGCCAGCAGTGAACTGGGGAGGGGGCGCAACTATGGCTACACCTTC. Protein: CASSELGRGRNYGYTF. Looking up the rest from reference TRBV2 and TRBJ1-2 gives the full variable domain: EPEVTQTPSHQVTQMGQEVILRCVPISNHLYFYWYRQILGQKVEFLVSFYNNEISEKSEIFDDQFSVERPDGSNFTLKIRSTKLEDSAMYFCASSELGRGRNYGYTFGSGTRLTVV.